Detailed here is one T cell receptor beta chain. Participants were aged roughly 18 to 89 years from approximately 25 US areas. Within the 2 weeks before study entry, each person in the exposed group met a COVID-19 case. This record comes from a study of blood T cell repertoires in COVID-19. Across the whole study: Material from acute and convalescent COVID-19 was sourced from the United States, Italy and Spain.

Trimming removed 1 base from V and 0 bases from J; junction bases left unmatched: 10. There are 19 residues in the CDR3. Germline lookup yields CDR1 KGHSH and CDR2 LQKENI. Authors' processing steps: Quantification of nucleated cells was approximated via reference gene primer amplification. Sequencing used immunoSEQ multiplex PCR; TCRdb keeps in-frame clones, though not all of them. V and J calls plus clone size are reproduced from that table; the DNA served to infer D and trimming. The table has about 320,000 clones, more than 85% seen once; the top ten hold 3.9%. The rearrangement joins TRBV18 to TRBJ1-4, with 8 bases that match TRBD1. The receptor was derived from a young woman who had been exposed to COVID-19. Sequencing was carried out using PBMCs or T cells enriched from blood (not recorded which). The CDR3 sequence: CASSPRQGTPFATNEKLFF. CDR3 DNA sequence: TGTGCCAGCTCACCACGACAGGGGACCCCATTTGCAACTAATGAAAAACTGTTTTTT.